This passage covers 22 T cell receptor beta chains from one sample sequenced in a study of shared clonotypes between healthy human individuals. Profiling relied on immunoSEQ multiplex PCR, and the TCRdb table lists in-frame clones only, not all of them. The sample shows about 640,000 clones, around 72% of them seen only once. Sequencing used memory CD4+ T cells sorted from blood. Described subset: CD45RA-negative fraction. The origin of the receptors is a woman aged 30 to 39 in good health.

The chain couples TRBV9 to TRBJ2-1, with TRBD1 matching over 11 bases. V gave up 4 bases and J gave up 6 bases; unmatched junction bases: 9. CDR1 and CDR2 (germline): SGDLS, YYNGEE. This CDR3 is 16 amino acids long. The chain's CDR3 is CASSPGPGTGGNEQFF. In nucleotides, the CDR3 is TGTGCCAGCAGCCCCGGTCCCGGGACAGGGGGCAATGAGCAGTTCTTC.

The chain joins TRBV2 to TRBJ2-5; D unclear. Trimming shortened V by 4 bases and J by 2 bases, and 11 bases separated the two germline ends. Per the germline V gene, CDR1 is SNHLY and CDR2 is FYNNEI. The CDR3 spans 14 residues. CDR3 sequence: CASSVELAQETQYF. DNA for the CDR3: TGTGCCAGCAGTGTGGAGTTGGCTCAAGAGACCCAGTACTTC. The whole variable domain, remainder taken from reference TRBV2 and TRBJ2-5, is EPEVTQTPSHQVTQMGQEVILRCVPISNHLYFYWYRQILGQKVEFLVSFYNNEISEKSEIFDDQFSVERPDGSNFTLKIRSTKLEDSAMYFCASSVELAQETQYFGPGTRLLVL.

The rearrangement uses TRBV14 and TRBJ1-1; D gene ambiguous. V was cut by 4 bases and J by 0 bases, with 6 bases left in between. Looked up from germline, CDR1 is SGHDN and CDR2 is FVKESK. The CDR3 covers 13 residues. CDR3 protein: CASSRQMNTEAFF. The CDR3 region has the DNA TGTGCCAGCAGCCGGCAGATGAACACTGAAGCTTTCTTT.

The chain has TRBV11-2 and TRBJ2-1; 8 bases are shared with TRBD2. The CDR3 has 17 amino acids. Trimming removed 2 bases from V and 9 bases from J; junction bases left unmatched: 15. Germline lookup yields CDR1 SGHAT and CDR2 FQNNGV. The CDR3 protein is CASSLKGSGLGSGEQFF. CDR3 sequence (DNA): TGTGCCAGCAGCTTAAAGGGCTCGGGACTAGGGTCGGGTGAGCAGTTCTTC.

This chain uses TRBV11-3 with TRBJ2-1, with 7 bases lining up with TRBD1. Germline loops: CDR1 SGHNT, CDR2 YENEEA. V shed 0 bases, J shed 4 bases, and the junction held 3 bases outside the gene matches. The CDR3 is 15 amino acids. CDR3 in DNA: TGTGCCAGCAGCTTAGAGGGACAGCTGTACAATGAGCAGTTCTTC. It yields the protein CASSLEGQLYNEQFF.

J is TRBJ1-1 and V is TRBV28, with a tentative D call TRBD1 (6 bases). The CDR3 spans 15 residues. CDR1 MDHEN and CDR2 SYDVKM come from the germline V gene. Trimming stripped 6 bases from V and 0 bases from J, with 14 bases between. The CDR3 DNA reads TGTGCCAGCAGACCGTCACAGGGTGTGAACACTGAAGCTTTCTTT. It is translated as CASRPSQGVNTEAFF. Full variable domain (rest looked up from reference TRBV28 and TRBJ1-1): DVKVTQSSRYLVKRTGEKVFLECVQDMDHENMFWYRQDPGLGLRLIYFSYDVKMKEKGDIPEGYSVSREKKERFSLILESASTNQTSMYLCASRPSQGVNTEAFFGQGTRLTVV.

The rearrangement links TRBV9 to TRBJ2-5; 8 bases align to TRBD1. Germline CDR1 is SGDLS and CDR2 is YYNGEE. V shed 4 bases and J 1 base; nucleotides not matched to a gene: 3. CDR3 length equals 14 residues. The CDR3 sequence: CASSRDRGQETQYF. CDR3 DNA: TGTGCCAGCAGCCGAGACAGGGGCCAAGAGACCCAGTACTTC.

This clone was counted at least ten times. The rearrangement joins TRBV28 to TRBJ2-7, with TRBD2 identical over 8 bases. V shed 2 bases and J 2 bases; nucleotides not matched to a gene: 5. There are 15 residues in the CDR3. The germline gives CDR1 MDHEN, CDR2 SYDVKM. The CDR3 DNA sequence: TGTGCCAGCAGTTTAGCGGGAGGCCCACCCTACGAGCAGTACTTC. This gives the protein CASSLAGGPPYEQYF. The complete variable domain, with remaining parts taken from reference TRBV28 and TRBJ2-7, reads DVKVTQSSRYLVKRTGEKVFLECVQDMDHENMFWYRQDPGLGLRLIYFSYDVKMKEKGDIPEGYSVSREKKERFSLILESASTNQTSMYLCASSLAGGPPYEQYFGPGTRLTVT.

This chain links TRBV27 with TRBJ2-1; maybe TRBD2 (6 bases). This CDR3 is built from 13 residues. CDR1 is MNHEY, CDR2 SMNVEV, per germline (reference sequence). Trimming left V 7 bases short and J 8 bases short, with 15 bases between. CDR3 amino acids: CASKVSGRDEQFF. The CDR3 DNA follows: TGTGCCAGCAAGGTTAGCGGAAGGGATGAGCAGTTCTTC.

In nucleotides, the CDR3 is TGTGCCAGCAGCTTTGAAACCGGCTCCTACAATGAGCAGTTCTTC. It codes for CASSFETGSYNEQFF. V and J are TRBV7-7 and TRBJ2-1, with D unclear. The CDR3 consists of 15 residues. Germline CDR1 reads SSHAT; CDR2 reads FNYEAQ (reference sequence). Trimming shortened V by 3 bases and J by 0 bases, and 9 bases separated the two germline ends.

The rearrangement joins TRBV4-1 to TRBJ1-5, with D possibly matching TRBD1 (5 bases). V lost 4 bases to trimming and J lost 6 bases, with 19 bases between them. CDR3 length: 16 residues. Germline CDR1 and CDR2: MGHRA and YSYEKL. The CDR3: CASSLFPGTQSQPQHF. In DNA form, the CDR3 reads TGCGCCAGCAGCCTTTTCCCAGGGACTCAAAGTCAGCCCCAGCATTTT.

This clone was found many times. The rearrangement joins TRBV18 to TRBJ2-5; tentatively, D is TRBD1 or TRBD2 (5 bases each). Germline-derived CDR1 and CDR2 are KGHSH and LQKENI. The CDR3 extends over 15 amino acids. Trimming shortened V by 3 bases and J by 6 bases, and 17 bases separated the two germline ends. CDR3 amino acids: CASSPAVGPGKTQYF. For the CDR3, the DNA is TGTGCCAGCTCACCCGCCGTGGGGCCCGGGAAGACCCAGTACTTC.

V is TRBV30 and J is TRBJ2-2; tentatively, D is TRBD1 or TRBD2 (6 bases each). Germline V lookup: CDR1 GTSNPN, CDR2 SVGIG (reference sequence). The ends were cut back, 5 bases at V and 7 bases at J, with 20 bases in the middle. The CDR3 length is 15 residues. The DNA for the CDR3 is TGTGCCTGGGGGGGGCGCCCCGGGATTGGCGGGGAGCTGTTTTTT. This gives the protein CAWGGRPGIGGELFF. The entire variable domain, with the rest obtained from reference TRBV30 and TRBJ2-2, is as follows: SQTIHQWPATLVQPVGSPLSLECTVEGTSNPNLYWYRQAAGRGLQLLFYSVGIGQISSEVPQNLSASRPQDRQFILSSKKLLLSDSGFYLCAWGGRPGIGGELFFGEGSRLTVL.

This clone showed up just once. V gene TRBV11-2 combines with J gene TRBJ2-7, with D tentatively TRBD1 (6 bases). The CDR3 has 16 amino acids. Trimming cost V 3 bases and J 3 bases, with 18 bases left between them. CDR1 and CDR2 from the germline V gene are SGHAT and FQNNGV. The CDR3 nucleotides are TGTGCCAGCAGCTTCTCGGTGAGAGCAGGGGACTACGAGCAGTACTTC. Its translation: CASSFSVRAGDYEQYF.

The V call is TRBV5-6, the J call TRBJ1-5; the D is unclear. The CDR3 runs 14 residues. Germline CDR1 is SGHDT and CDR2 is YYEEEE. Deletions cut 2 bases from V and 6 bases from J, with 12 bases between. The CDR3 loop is CASSFGGLGQPQHF. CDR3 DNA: TGTGCCAGCAGCTTCGGCGGACTGGGTCAGCCCCAGCATTTT. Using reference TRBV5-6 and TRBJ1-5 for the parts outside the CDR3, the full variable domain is DAGVTQSPTHLIKTRGQQVTLRCSPKSGHDTVSWYQQALGQGPQFIFQYYEEEERQRGNFPDRFSGHQFPNYSSELNVNALLLGDSALYLCASSFGGLGQPQHFGDGTRLSIL.

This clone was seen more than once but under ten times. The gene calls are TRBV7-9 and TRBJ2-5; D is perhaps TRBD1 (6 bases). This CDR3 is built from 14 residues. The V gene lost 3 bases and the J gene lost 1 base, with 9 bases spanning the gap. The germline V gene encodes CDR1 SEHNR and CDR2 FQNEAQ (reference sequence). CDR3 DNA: TGTGCCAGCAGCTTCCCGACAGGCCAAGAGACCCAGTACTTC. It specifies CASSFPTGQETQYF.

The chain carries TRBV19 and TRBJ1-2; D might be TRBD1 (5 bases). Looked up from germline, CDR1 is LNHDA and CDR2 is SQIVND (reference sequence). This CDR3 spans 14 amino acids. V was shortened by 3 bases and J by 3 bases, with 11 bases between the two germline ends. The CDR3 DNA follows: TGTGCCAGTAGTATTGCCGGGGACCACTATGGCTACACCTTC. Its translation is CASSIAGDHYGYTF.

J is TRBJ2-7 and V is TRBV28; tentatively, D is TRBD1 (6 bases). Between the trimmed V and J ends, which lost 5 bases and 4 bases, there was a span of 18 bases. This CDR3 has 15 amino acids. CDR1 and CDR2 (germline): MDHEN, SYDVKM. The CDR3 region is CASSAPTGTLYEQYF. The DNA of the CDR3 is TGTGCCAGCAGTGCTCCTACCGGGACACTATACGAGCAGTACTTC. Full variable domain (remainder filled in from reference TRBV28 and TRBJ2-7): DVKVTQSSRYLVKRTGEKVFLECVQDMDHENMFWYRQDPGLGLRLIYFSYDVKMKEKGDIPEGYSVSREKKERFSLILESASTNQTSMYLCASSAPTGTLYEQYFGPGTRLTVT.

Here the CDR3 DNA reads TGTGCCATCAGTGAGTCCCACCCAGGTGCGGAGAACACAGATACGCAGTATTTT. Protein product: CAISESHPGAENTDTQYF. This chain links TRBV10-3 with TRBJ2-3, with no clear D. Germline V lookup: CDR1 ENHRY, CDR2 SYGVKD. The CDR3 length is 18 residues. Deletions cut 0 bases from V and 2 bases from J, with 18 bases between.

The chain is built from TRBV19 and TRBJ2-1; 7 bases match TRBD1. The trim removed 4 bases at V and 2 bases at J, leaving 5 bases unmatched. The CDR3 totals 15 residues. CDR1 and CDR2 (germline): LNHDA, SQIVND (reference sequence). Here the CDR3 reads CASSTRQGAYNEQFF. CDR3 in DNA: TGTGCCAGTAGTACCCGACAGGGAGCCTACAATGAGCAGTTCTTC. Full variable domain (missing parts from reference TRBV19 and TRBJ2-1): DGGITQSPKYLFRKEGQNVTLSCEQNLNHDAMYWYRQDPGQGLRLIYYSQIVNDFQKGDIAEGYSVSREKKESFPLTVTSAQKNPTAFYLCASSTRQGAYNEQFFGPGTRLTVL.

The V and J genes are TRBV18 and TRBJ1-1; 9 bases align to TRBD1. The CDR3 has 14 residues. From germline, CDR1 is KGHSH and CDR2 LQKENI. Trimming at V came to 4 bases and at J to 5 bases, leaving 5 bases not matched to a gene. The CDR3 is CASSLEDRGTEAFF. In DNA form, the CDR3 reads TGTGCCAGCTCACTCGAGGACAGGGGAACTGAAGCTTTCTTT. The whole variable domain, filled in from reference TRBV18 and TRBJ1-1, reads NAGVMQNPRHLVRRRGQEARLRCSPMKGHSHVYWYRQLPEEGLKFMVYLQKENIIDESGMPKERFSAEFPKEGPSILRIQQVVRGDSAAYFCASSLEDRGTEAFFGQGTRLTVV.

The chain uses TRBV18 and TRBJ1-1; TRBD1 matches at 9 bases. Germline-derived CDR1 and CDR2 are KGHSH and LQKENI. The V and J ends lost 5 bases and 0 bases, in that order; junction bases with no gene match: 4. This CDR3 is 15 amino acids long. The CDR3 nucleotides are TGTGCCAGCTCATCGCGGACAGGGGTGAACACTGAAGCTTTCTTT. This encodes CASSSRTGVNTEAFF.